This T cell receptor (beta chain) emerged from a study of blood T cell repertoires in COVID-19. Clones were sequenced by immunoSEQ multiplex PCR, and TCRdb holds only the in-frame ones, with some missing. Among approximately 150,000 clones listed, 85% were seen once. This clone was detected once. The sequence was obtained from a woman in her 50s with COVID-19, enrolled during active disease. Input material: peripheral blood.

This CDR3 is CATSLSLAGATSVKNIQYF. CDR3 DNA sequence: TGTGCCACCAGCCTTTCCCTAGCGGGGGCCACCTCCGTCAAAAACATTCAGTACTTC. The chain uses TRBV15 and TRBJ2-4, with 10 bases aligning to TRBD2. V trimming: 5 bases; J trimming: 3 bases; junction bases outside the gene matches: 16. The CDR3 runs 19 residues. Germline CDR1 and CDR2: LNHNV and YYDKDF (reference sequence).